These T cell receptor beta chains were read from a single sample in a study of cytomegalovirus exposure and HLA in healthy donors. Some clones are missing from TCRdb's copy, which holds only in-frame ones; the method was immunoSEQ multiplex PCR. The data hold 300,000 or so clones, with around 90% observed a single time. Source material: PBMCs. Every receptor here comes from a man younger than 40 in good health and CMV-seronegative. The CDR3 runs from the conserved cysteine through the conserved F or W. Fields, in order: V gene, CDR3 protein.

TRBV10-3 | CAISEKEGADSYEQYF
TRBV5-6 | CASSLRDRVNEQYF
TRBV5-8 | CASSLEGGVNSPLHF
TRBV27 | CASRTVGTGGLYEQYF
TRBV7-9 | CASSQGTAIREKLFF
TRBV7-8 | CASSLGLPQELRGYTF
TRBV25-1 | CASSELVGLGVRTDTQYF
TRBV11-2 | CASSLVRAGTKNIQYF
TRBV19 | CASSMRGGGEKLFF
TRBV2 | CASSEALHGTGGDQPQHF
TRBV6-6 | CASSYGGSMNGYTF
TRBV6-5 | CASSYSNRVNTEAFF
TRBV5-8 | CASSPTPNYGYTF
TRBV18 | CASSPPGTGSYEQYF
TRBV29-1 | CSVATGANEQYF
TRBV5-1 | CASSLGQGARTGELFF
TRBV6-4 | CASSPDSHYGYTF
TRBV6-1 | CASSRKGADTGELFF
TRBV5-1 | CASSLGDSSGANVLTF